The entry that follows covers one T cell receptor (beta chain) sequence. In the original analysis: Amplifying reference gene primers gave estimates of nucleated cell counts. Some clones are missing from TCRdb's copy, which holds only in-frame ones; the method was immunoSEQ multiplex PCR. V, J and clone size are those of that table, while D and trimming were read from the DNA. The data show just over 200,000 clones, about 78% seen once. This sample was included in a study of blood T cell repertoires in COVID-19. At the level of the study: The United States, Italy and Spain provided the acute and convalescent COVID-19 samples. PBMCs, B-cell-depleted T cells, or T cells provided the cDNA or gDNA that made up the material.

Looked up from germline, CDR1 is SGHAT and CDR2 is FQNNGV. This CDR3 comprises 14 residues. V was shortened by 1 base and J by 5 bases, with 12 bases between the two germline ends. V and J are TRBV11-2 and TRBJ2-7, with D perhaps TRBD1 (5 bases). This TCR was sampled from a woman aged 70-85 years with acute or convalescent COVID-19. Sequenced: peripheral blood. The CDR3 sequence is CASSLGPGIHEQYF. CDR3 in DNA: TGTGCCAGCAGCTTAGGACCAGGGATCCACGAGCAGTACTTC.